The sequence of this T cell receptor (beta chain) was determined in a study of T-cell reconstitution after alpha-beta-depleted transplantation in children (dated by TCRdb to the mid-2010s). For the wider study: T-cell immune reconstitution after TCRalphabeta/CD19-depleted allogeneic hematopoietic cell transplantation in children was quantitatively tracked in the study by means of TCR repertoire profiling. What the research found in general, with its limitations: In some patients, the high TCRbeta diversity seen at day 60 was put down to recipient T cells and intrathymic progenitors that had survived conditioning. About two months after transplant, the apparently early recovery of alphabetaT-cell counts reportedly depended on just several hundred clones that had expanded rapidly and came from non-depleted graft cells. Over subsequent months, a decline in hyperexpanded clone frequencies was noted, and after one year, T-cell counts and TCRbeta diversity were mostly ascribed to newly produced T cells.

What this sample's treatment or condition label stands for: allogeneic hematopoietic cell transplantation with graft depleted of TCRalphabeta T cells and CD19 B cells. Transplant recipients were children who received TCRalphabeta/CD19-depleted allogeneic hematopoietic cell grafts. To note about this clonotype: The antigen it recognizes is unknown. Base-call qualities are not available, and no considerably larger clone is one nucleotide away.

Library creation used PCR. The listed sequencing device is Illumina HiSeq 2500. TCR libraries were prepared with molecular barcoding, using unique molecular identifiers to normalize TCRbeta repertoire quantification. TCRdb's own reprocessing of the public reads used fastp at Q25 and MiXCR and kept productive beta chains. Each record represents a unique CDR3 protein, reported with the most common genes and DNA among its rows. This sample comprises fewer than 1 million distinct CDR3 sequences, about 16% of them detected only once. The top ten constitute around 4.5% of the sample. From the cysteine through the phenylalanine, the CDR3 covers 15 amino acids. Of the read, only the CDR3 DNA is kept; its 45 bases are in frame from base 1. V and J lose 5 bases and 0 bases, and a span of 10 bases separates them. Per the germline V gene (reference sequence), MNHEY is the CDR1 and SMNVEV is the CDR2.

Sequenced here: PBMCs, mostly from graft donor cells, sampled 360 days after TCRalphabeta/CD19-depleted stem cell transplant. The sequence links TRBV27 to TRBJ2-2; no D gene is confidently identified. This TCR came from a male patient aged 10 to 17 who had a stem cell transplant for acute lymphoblastic leukemia, so the T cells may come from the graft donor. The DNA is as follows: TGTGCCAGCAGTAAATGGTCCGCGAACACCGGGGAGCTGTTTTTT. It is translated as CASSKWSANTGELFF.